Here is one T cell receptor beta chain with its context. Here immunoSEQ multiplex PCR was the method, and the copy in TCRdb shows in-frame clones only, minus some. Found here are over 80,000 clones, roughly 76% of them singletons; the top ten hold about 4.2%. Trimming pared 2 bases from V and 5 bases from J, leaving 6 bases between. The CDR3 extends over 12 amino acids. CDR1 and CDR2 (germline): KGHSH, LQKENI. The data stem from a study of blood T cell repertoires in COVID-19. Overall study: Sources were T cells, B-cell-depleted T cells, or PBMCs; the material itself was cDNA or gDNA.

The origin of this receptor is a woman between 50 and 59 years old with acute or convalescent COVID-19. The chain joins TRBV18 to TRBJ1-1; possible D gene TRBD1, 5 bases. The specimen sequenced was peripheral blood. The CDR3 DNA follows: TGTGCCAGCTCACCAGGGACTACTGAAGCTTTCTTT. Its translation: CASSPGTTEAFF.